These 11 T cell receptor beta chains share one sample of origin, sequenced in a study of blood T cell repertoires in COVID-19. Method: immunoSEQ multiplex PCR; TCRdb's copy keeps in-frame clones and lacks some. There are 70,000 to 90,000 clones in the sample; over 70% occur only once, and more than 15% lies in the top ten. Sequenced sample: peripheral blood. Receptor source: a human donor in a cohort sampled during active COVID-19.

This chain links TRBV27 with TRBJ1-4; 9 positions match TRBD1. CDR3 length: 19 residues. The V gene's germline CDR1 is MNHEY and CDR2 SMNVEV (reference sequence). J gave up 0 bases and V 7 bases, and 15 bases lay outside the gene matches. CDR3 nucleotide sequence: TGTGCCAGCATGGGGGGACAGGGCTGGGGCTTAGCAACTAATGAAAAACTGTTTTTT. This encodes CASMGGQGWGLATNEKLFF.

This chain uses TRBV15 with TRBJ1-2; no clear D gene. This CDR3 has 16 residues. V dropped 0 bases and J dropped 3 bases, with 14 bases sitting between them. Germline CDR1 LNHNV, CDR2 YYDKDF (reference sequence). The DNA for the CDR3 is TGTGCCACCAGCAGAGATCTAGGCGGTGGCTACTATGGCTACACCTTC. This translates into CATSRDLGGGYYGYTF.

The V call is TRBV6-5, the J call TRBJ1-4, with D tentatively TRBD1 (5 bases). Trimming pared 4 bases from V and 10 bases from J, leaving 19 bases between. Germline CDR1 and CDR2: MNHEY and SVGAGI. This CDR3 comprises 15 residues. CDR3 region: CASSSEGRTFGKLFF. The CDR3 coding sequence is TGTGCCAGCAGTTCGGAGGGGCGAACATTTGGAAAACTGTTTTTT.

V usage is TRBV18 and J usage is TRBJ2-2; D call uncertain. Trimming cost V 3 bases and J 1 base, with 9 bases left between them. The CDR3 is made up of 15 amino acids. From germline, CDR1 is KGHSH and CDR2 LQKENI. The CDR3 spells CASSPSDLNTGELFF. CDR3 in DNA: TGTGCCAGCTCACCCTCCGACTTGAACACCGGGGAGCTGTTTTTT.

The rearrangement uses TRBV5-6 and TRBJ2-3; D possibly corresponds to TRBD2 (5 bases). CDR1 and CDR2 from the germline V gene are SGHDT and YYEEEE. Trimming left V 0 bases short and J 5 bases short, with 10 bases between. The CDR3 extends over 14 amino acids. This CDR3 is CASSLVGGKDTQYF. As DNA, the CDR3 is TGTGCCAGCAGCTTGGTTGGAGGTAAAGATACGCAGTATTTT.

This rearrangement joins TRBV7-2 to TRBJ1-3; a possible D gene is TRBD1 (6 bases). The CDR3 runs 15 residues. Trimming shortened V by 1 base and J by 7 bases, and 14 bases separated the two germline ends. Germline V gene lookup returns CDR1 SGHTA and CDR2 FQGNSA. The CDR3 loop is CASSLESSQGNTIYF. CDR3 coding DNA: TGTGCCAGCAGCTTAGAATCCTCTCAGGGGAACACCATATATTTT.

This clone occurred a few times. This sequence joins TRBV9 and TRBJ1-1, with D possibly matching TRBD1 (6 bases). Looked up from germline, CDR1 is SGDLS and CDR2 is YYNGEE. V shed 0 bases and J shed 5 bases, with 8 bases lying between them. CDR3 length: 13 amino acids. The CDR3 sequence is CASSVDTGTEAFF. The CDR3 DNA reads as TGTGCCAGCAGCGTAGACACAGGGACTGAAGCTTTCTTT. The variable domain in full, with the rest retrieved from reference TRBV9 and TRBJ1-1, is DSGVTQTPKHLITATGQRVTLRCSPRSGDLSVYWYQQSLDQGLQFLIQYYNGEERAKGNILERFSAQQFPDLHSELNLSSLELGDSALYFCASSVDTGTEAFFGQGTRLTVV.

This chain uses TRBV1 with TRBJ2-7; TRBD2 is the table's D call, not checked against the DNA. TRBV1 is a recognized pseudogene. CDR3 length equals 15 residues. Here the CDR3 reads CTSSQAGSGSYEQYF. Here the CDR3 DNA reads TGCACCAGCAGCCAAGCCGGGTCCGGATCCTACGAGCAGTACTTC.

This clone was picked up one time. V usage is TRBV19 and J usage is TRBJ1-1, with a tentative D call TRBD1 (6 bases). This CDR3 is 17 amino acids long. CDR1 and CDR2 from the germline V gene are LNHDA and SQIVND (reference sequence). Trimming took 1 base from V and 4 from J, leaving 19 bases between them. For the CDR3, the DNA is TGTGCCAGTAGTATAGGCCCCCGCACAGGGCAGGGCACTGAAGCTTTCTTT. Amino acids: CASSIGPRTGQGTEAFF.

The chain has TRBV9 and TRBJ2-1; no clear D gene. V was clipped by 3 bases and J by 7 bases, with 8 bases between them. CDR1 and CDR2 from the germline V gene are SGDLS and YYNGEE. The CDR3 spans 12 residues. The CDR3 here is CASSGAPNEQFF. DNA of the CDR3: TGTGCCAGCAGCGGAGCCCCAAATGAGCAGTTCTTC.

The chain links TRBV6-5 to TRBJ2-5; 7 bases align to TRBD2. This CDR3 spans 16 amino acids. The germline CDR1 and CDR2 sequences are MNHEY and SVGAGI. The V segment lost 0 bases and the J segment 5 bases; nucleotides outside the gene matches: 9. DNA for the CDR3: TGTGCCAGCAGTTACTCAGGACTAGTGGTCGCGGAGACCCAGTACTTC. It yields the protein CASSYSGLVVAETQYF.